These 8 T cell receptor beta chains share one sample of origin, sequenced in a study of blood T cell repertoires in COVID-19. Method: immunoSEQ multiplex PCR; TCRdb's copy keeps in-frame clones and lacks some. The table lists some 200,000 clones, around 87% of them singletons, with 2% to 2.5% in the top ten. The sample comprised PBMCs or T cells enriched from blood (not recorded which). Receptors were obtained from a woman in her 30s who had recovered from COVID-19.

The V and J genes are TRBV7-3 and TRBJ2-7, with 12 bases aligning to TRBD2. Trimming removed 5 bases from V and 2 bases from J; junction bases left unmatched: 4. The CDR3 consists of 15 residues. Per the germline V gene, CDR1 is SGHTA and CDR2 is FQGTGA. The CDR3, as DNA: TGTGCCAGCAGCGTCCTAGCGGGGGGGACCTACGAGCAGTACTTC. Its translation is CASSVLAGGTYEQYF.

The chain links TRBV9 to TRBJ1-6, with TRBD1 matching over 7 bases. The germline gives CDR1 SGDLS, CDR2 YYNGEE. Trimming took 3 bases from V and 2 from J; bases not matched to a gene: 5. CDR3 length equals 16 residues. The CDR3 spells CASSARGQPYNSPLHF. DNA of the CDR3: TGTGCCAGCAGCGCCCGGGGACAGCCCTATAATTCACCCCTCCACTTT.

The rearrangement joins TRBV11-3 to TRBJ2-7; the D gene is possibly TRBD2 (6 bases). CDR3 length: 15 amino acids. V lost 1 base, J lost 2 bases, and 12 bases lay in between. Germline CDR1 is SGHNT and CDR2 is YENEEA. The CDR3 DNA is TGTGCCAGCAGCTTAGCCCCTGGCGGGACCTACGAGCAGTACTTC. Translation: CASSLAPGGTYEQYF.

The chain carries TRBV7-2 and TRBJ2-5; D perhaps matches TRBD1 (6 bases). CDR1 and CDR2 (germline): SGHTA, FQGNSA. Trimming pared 5 bases from V and 0 bases from J, leaving 10 bases between. This CDR3 region has 14 residues. The CDR3 DNA is TGTGCCAGCAGCCTGGGGGCCCACCAAGAGACCCAGTACTTC. Translation gives CASSLGAHQETQYF.

The genes are TRBV14 and TRBJ2-7, with D possibly matching TRBD1 (5 bases). The V and J ends lost 4 bases and 2 bases respectively, with 12 bases between them. Per the germline V gene, CDR1 is SGHDN and CDR2 is FVKESK. The CDR3 length is 14 residues. The CDR3 DNA reads TGTGCCAGCAGCCGAACAGGACCAACCTACGAGCAGTACTTC. Translation gives CASSRTGPTYEQYF.

J is TRBJ1-1 and V is TRBV5-4, with a weak D call TRBD1 (5 bases). The CDR3 spans 13 residues. Looked up from germline, CDR1 is SGHNT and CDR2 is YYREEE (reference sequence). Trimming took off 4 bases at V and 3 bases at J, with 10 bases between the two ends. The CDR3 DNA reads as TGTGCCAGCAGCCCCGAACAGGACACTGAAGCTTTCTTT. Amino acid sequence: CASSPEQDTEAFF.

The chain carries TRBV13 and TRBJ2-3; no definite D call. V lost 6 bases, J lost 2 bases, and 9 bases lay in between. In germline, CDR1 is PRHDT, CDR2 FYEKMQ (reference sequence). The CDR3 has 13 amino acids. CDR3 DNA: TGTGCCAGCAGGGGCCAGCCCACAGATACGCAGTATTTT. Protein sequence: CASRGQPTDTQYF.

The CDR3 DNA reads as TGTGCCAGCAGCCCCCAGACGGAGGCCTATGGCTACACCTTC. It codes for CASSPQTEAYGYTF. The gene calls are TRBV7-8 and TRBJ1-2, with D hard to call. The CDR3 contains 14 residues. The V gene's germline CDR1 is SGHVS and CDR2 FQNEAQ. The V and J ends lost 5 bases and 4 bases respectively, with 14 bases between them.